This is a list of T cell receptor beta chains from one sample in a study of T cells in Graves' hyperthyroidism and ophthalmopathy. MiXCR, applied by TCRdb to the multiplex PCR reads, yields one record per CDR3 protein. The sample lists fewer than 850,000 distinct CDR3 sequences, 17% occurring once. The sample comprised blood. The receptors here all came from a middle-aged man with Graves' hyperthyroidism. The CDR3 runs from the conserved cysteine through the conserved F or W. A D gene is named only where the DNA matches it firmly. Not all rows give a size; the values are once, few, many and, for expanded clones, a class.

>TRBJ2-7|TRBD1|many|TRBV6-1
CASSYSYTGTGYEQYF
TGTGCCAGCAGTTATTCCTACACAGGGACAGGGTACGAGCAGTACTTC
>TRBJ1-5|TRBD1|many|TRBV28
CASSPTTGSNQPQHF
TGTGCCAGCAGTCCTACGACAGGGAGCAATCAGCCCCAGCATTTT
>TRBJ2-7|TRBD2|.|TRBV20-1
CSAVRLAGGPSSYEQYF
TGCAGTGCCGTTAGGCTAGCGGGAGGACCGAGCTCCTACGAGCAGTACTTC
>TRBJ2-1|.|.|TRBV7-9
CASSFFTTPGFDGQFF
TGTGCCAGCAGCTTCTTTACTACCCCCGGTTTCGATGGGCAGTTCTTC
>TRBJ2-1|TRBD1|many|TRBV18
CASSPTRTGGDEQFF
TGTGCCAGCTCACCGACAAGGACAGGAGGTGATGAGCAGTTCTTC
>TRBJ2-1|.|many|TRBV11-3
CASSVRSYNEQFF
TGTGCCAGCAGCGTACGGAGTTACAATGAGCAGTTCTTC
>TRBJ2-1|.|.|TRBV7-3
CASSSQGGGANEQFF
TGTGCCAGCAGCTCCCAGGGAGGAGGGGCCAATGAGCAGTTCTTC
>TRBJ1-5|.|once|TRBV28
CASSGSWGEGQPQHF
TGTGCCAGCAGTGGGAGTTGGGGGGAGGGGCAGCCCCAGCATTTT
>TRBJ2-3|.|.|TRBV12-3/TRBV12-4
CASSLMEDSDTQYF
TGTGCCAGCAGTTTAATGGAGGATTCAGATACGCAGTATTTT
>TRBJ1-1|.|few|TRBV3-1
CASSQEWEGNTEAFF
TGTGCCAGCAGCCAAGAATGGGAGGGGAACACTGAAGCTTTCTTT
>TRBJ2-5|TRBD2|few|TRBV14
CASSEGLGRAQYF
TGTGCCAGCAGCGAGGGACTAGGACGGGCCCAGTACTTC
>TRBJ2-7|.|many|TRBV7-6
CASSLGVGGYEQYF
TGTGCCAGCAGCTTAGGGGTGGGCGGATACGAGCAGTACTTC
>TRBJ2-3|.|few|TRBV6-9
CASSYFPDTDTQYF
TGTGCCAGCAGTTACTTCCCTGACACAGATACGCAGTATTTT
>TRBJ2-7|.|few|TRBV5-6
CASSLATVGLYEQYF
TGTGCCAGCAGCTTGGCCACAGTCGGTCTCTACGAGCAGTACTTC
>TRBJ2-1|TRBD2|many|TRBV20-1
CSALSSGRSYNEQFF
TGCAGTGCCTTATCTAGCGGGAGGTCCTACAATGAGCAGTTCTTC
>TRBJ1-2|.|.|TRBV12-3/TRBV12-4
CASKSPGGAVYGYTF
TGTGCCAGCAAGTCCCCCGGGGGGGCGGTCTATGGCTACACCTTC
>TRBJ2-7|TRBD1|few|TRBV19
CASSIQGQGARYEQYF
TGTGCCAGTAGTATCCAAGGACAGGGGGCGCGGTACGAGCAGTACTTC
>TRBJ2-7|TRBD1|.|TRBV18
CASSPGTGGAEGEQYF
TGTGCCAGCTCACCCGGGACAGGGGGCGCTGAGGGCGAGCAGTACTTC
>TRBJ1-5|.|few|TRBV20-1
CSARAPGSPNQPQHF
TGCAGTGCTAGAGCCCCAGGTTCGCCGAATCAGCCCCAGCATTTT
>TRBJ2-1|.|few|TRBV20-1
CSARGPVSEQFF
TGCAGTGCTAGAGGACCCGTAAGTGAGCAGTTCTTC
>TRBJ1-2|TRBD1|many|TRBV27
CASSSGQGVFNYGYTF
TGTGCCAGCAGTTCGGGACAGGGGGTTTTTAACTATGGCTACACCTTC
>TRBJ1-1|.|once|TRBV5-5
CASSLGRVRTEAFF
TGTGCCAGCAGCTTGGGGAGGGTTCGGACTGAAGCTTTCTTT
>TRBJ2-7|TRBD1|.|TRBV7-3
CASSFPGTGGSYEQYF
TGTGCCAGCAGTTTTCCCGGGACAGGGGGCTCCTACGAGCAGTACTTC
>TRBJ2-1|.|many|TRBV11-2
CASSTLRRSIRHNEQFF
TGTGCCAGCAGCACACTTAGGAGGAGCATCCGGCACAATGAGCAGTTCTTC
>TRBJ2-1|TRBD2|many|TRBV20-1
CSAGYLAGNNEQFF
TGCAGTGCTGGTTATCTAGCGGGGAACAATGAGCAGTTCTTC
>TRBJ2-3|TRBD1|.|TRBV4-3
CASSQEFRGSTDTQYF
TGCGCCAGCAGCCAAGAATTCAGGGGGAGCACAGATACGCAGTATTTT
>TRBJ1-1|.|many|TRBV6-2/TRBV6-3
CASSYSPGNTEAFF
TGTGCCAGCAGTTACTCGCCGGGAAACACTGAAGCTTTCTTT
>TRBJ2-1|TRBD2|many|TRBV2
CASSVGLAGGYNEQFF
TGTGCCAGCAGCGTTGGACTAGCGGGAGGTTACAATGAGCAGTTCTTC
>TRBJ2-5|.|many|TRBV28
CASNMAAEETQYF
TGTGCCAGCAACATGGCGGCAGAAGAGACCCAGTACTTC
>TRBJ1-6|.|many|TRBV27
CASSPRGGSYNSPLHF
TGTGCCAGCAGCCCCCGGGGTGGCTCCTATAATTCACCCCTCCACTTT
>TRBJ2-1|TRBD2|many|TRBV11-2
CASSSSTSDYNEQFF
TGTGCCAGCAGCTCGTCGACTAGCGACTACAATGAGCAGTTCTTC
>TRBJ1-4|TRBD1|.|TRBV20-1
CSATRPGQTNEKLFF
TGCAGTGCTACCAGACCGGGACAGACTAATGAAAAACTGTTTTTT
>TRBJ2-7|.|many|TRBV5-1
CASSPDSDPYEQYF
TGCGCCAGCAGCCCGGACAGTGATCCCTACGAGCAGTACTTC
>TRBJ2-3|.|.|TRBV27
CASSLRRSSTDTQYF
TGTGCCAGCAGTTTACGGAGATCTAGCACAGATACGCAGTATTTT
>TRBJ2-7|.|.|TRBV4-1
CASSQGRIGNLQQYF
TGCGCCAGCAGCCAAGGAAGGATTGGGAATTTGCAGCAGTACTTC
>TRBJ2-7|.|.|TRBV29-1
CSAGGGDSEFYEQYF
TGCAGCGCCGGGGGAGGGGACAGCGAGTTCTACGAGCAGTACTTC
>TRBJ2-1|TRBD2|.|TRBV10-3
CAISDDRGAGLICNEQFF
TGTGCCATCAGTGATGATCGGGGAGCGGGACTGATCTGCAATGAGCAGTTCTTC